This T cell receptor (beta chain) was recorded in a study of T cells in Graves' hyperthyroidism and ophthalmopathy. Study-level results: Stable hyperthyroidism was separated from ophthalmopathy by a model based on 13 V-J features.

Many counts were recorded for this clonotype. Its specificity is unknown. Amplified regions were TCR beta CDR3 sequences from RNA transcripts. HTBI primers drove first-round RT-PCR of the TCR CDR3. TCRdb re-called the multiplex PCR reads with MiXCR, one entry per CDR3 protein. The table lists around 350,000 distinct CDR3 sequences, over 15% of them singletons. The authors deemed Graves' hyperthyroidism stable absent ophthalmopathy progression within 18 months. Newly diagnosed hyperthyroidism, duration under 2 months, in patients aged 18 to 65. The study based diagnoses on clinical symptoms, serum thyroxine and TRAb, thyroid ultrasound and orbital computed tomography. Between the trimmed V and J ends, which lost 0 bases and 5 bases, there was a span of 10 bases. The CDR3 has 14 amino acids. Per the germline V gene, CDR1 is LGHNA and CDR2 is YNFKEQ.

The rearrangement links TRBV4-2 to TRBJ2-5; D may be TRBD2 (6 bases). The TCR originated in a woman aged 18-35 years with Graves' hyperthyroidism. Sequenced material: blood. The CDR3 DNA is TGTGCCAGCAGCCAAGATCAACTAGCTGAGACCCAGTACTTC. It encodes CASSQDQLAETQYF.